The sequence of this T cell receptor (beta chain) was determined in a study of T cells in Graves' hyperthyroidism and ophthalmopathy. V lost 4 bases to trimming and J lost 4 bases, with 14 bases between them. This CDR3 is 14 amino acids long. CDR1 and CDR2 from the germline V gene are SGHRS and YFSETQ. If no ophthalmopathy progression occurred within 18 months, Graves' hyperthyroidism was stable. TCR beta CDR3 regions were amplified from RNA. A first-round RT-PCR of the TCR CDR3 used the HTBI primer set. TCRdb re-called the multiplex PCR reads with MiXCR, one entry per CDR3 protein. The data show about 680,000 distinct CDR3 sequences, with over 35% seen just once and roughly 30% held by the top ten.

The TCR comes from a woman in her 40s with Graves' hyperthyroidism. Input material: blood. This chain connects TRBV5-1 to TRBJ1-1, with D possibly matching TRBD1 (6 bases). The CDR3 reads CASSQRGGATEAFF. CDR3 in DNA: TGCGCCAGCAGCCAGAGAGGGGGGGCCACTGAAGCTTTCTTT.